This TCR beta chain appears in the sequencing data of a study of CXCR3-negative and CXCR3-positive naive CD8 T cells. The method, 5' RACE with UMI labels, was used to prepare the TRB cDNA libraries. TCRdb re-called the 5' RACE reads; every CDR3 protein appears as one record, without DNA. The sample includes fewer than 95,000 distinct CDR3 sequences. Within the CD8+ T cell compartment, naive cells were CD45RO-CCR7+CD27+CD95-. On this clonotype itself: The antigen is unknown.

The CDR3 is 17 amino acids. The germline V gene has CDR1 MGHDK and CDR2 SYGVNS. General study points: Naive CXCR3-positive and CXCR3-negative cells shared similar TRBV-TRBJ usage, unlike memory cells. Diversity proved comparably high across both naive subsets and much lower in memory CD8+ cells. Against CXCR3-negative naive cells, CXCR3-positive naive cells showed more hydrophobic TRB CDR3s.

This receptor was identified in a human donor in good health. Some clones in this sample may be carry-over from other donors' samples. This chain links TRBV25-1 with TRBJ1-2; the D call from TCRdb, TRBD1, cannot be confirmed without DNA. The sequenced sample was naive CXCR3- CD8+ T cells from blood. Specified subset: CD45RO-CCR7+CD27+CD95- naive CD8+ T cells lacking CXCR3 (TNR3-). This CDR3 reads CASSYMKGTGDNYGYTF.